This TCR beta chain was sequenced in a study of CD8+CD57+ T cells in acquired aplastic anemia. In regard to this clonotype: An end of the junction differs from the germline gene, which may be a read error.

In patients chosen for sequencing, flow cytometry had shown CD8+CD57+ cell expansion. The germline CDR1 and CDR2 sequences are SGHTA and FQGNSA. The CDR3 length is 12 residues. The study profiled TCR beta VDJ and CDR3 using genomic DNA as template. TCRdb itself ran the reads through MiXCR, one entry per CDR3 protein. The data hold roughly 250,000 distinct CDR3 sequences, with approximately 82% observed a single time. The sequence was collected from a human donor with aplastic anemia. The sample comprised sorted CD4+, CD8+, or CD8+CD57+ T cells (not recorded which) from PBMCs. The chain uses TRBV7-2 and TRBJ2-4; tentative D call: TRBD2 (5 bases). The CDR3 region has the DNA TGTGCCAGCAGCTTTCCAAGAAGCATGGGGAGCTTC. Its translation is CASSFPRSMGSF.